This TCR beta chain comes out of a study of CD8 T cells in ankylosing spondylitis. Quantitative barcoded 5'-RACE was used to prepare TCR beta libraries. TCRdb re-derived calls from the 5' RACE reads in MiXCR, one entry per CDR3 protein. This table has about 750,000 distinct CDR3 sequences, around 19% appearing once. V was cut by 6 bases and J by 2 bases, with 11 bases left in between. CDR3 length equals 13 residues. Germline CDR1 SEHNR, CDR2 FQNEAQ (reference sequence). The study's findings and limits: Within matched ankylosing spondylitis synovial fluid, disease-linked clones were reportedly significantly enriched. Typical of ankylosing spondylitis blood, it appeared, was a TCR beta motif of several highly homologous variants. Earlier reports found some motif variants in synovial fluid and blood in reactive arthritis.

A remark on this clonotype: Its antigen is not identified.

The J gene is TRBJ2-7, the V gene TRBV7-9; D gene uncertain. This receptor was identified in a male donor with ankylosing spondylitis. Specimen: blood, either unsorted or a sorted T cell fraction (not recorded which). CDR3 sequence (DNA): TGTGCCAGCAGTTACGGACCAACCTACGAGCAGTACTTC. Its protein product is CASSYGPTYEQYF.